These 15 T cell receptor beta chains originate from one sample sequenced in a study of cytomegalovirus exposure and HLA in healthy donors. The PCR used 60 Vbeta and 13 Jbeta primers. Data came from immunoSEQ multiplex PCR; TCRdb stores just in-frame clones and leaves some out. Of fewer than 200,000 clones listed, around 86% are singletons. Sequencing input: PBMCs. The source is a man in his forties or fifties in good health and CMV-seronegative.

V gene TRBV18 combines with J gene TRBJ2-1; D gene ambiguous. The germline gives CDR1 KGHSH, CDR2 LQKENI. V lost 0 bases and J 7 bases, leaving 10 bases between the germline ends. This CDR3 contains 14 residues. CDR3 nucleotides: TGTGCCAGCTCACCACCCTCTCGCAGGAATGAGCAGTTCTTC. It codes for CASSPPSRRNEQFF.

V gene TRBV28 combines with J gene TRBJ1-2, with a tentative D call TRBD1 (5 bases). V shed 2 bases and J shed 3 bases, with 7 bases lying between them. This CDR3 contains 13 residues. Germline CDR1 MDHEN, CDR2 SYDVKM. CDR3 in DNA: TGTGCCAGCAGTTTAGGACACCACTATGGCTACACCTTC. It yields the protein CASSLGHHYGYTF.

The rearrangement links TRBV25-1 to TRBJ1-1; 9 nucleotides line up with TRBD1. With 4 bases clipped from V and 2 bases from J, the junction kept 14 bases outside the gene matches. This CDR3 region has 18 residues. Per the germline V gene, CDR1 is MGHDK and CDR2 is SYGVNS. Here the CDR3 reads CASSARLGTGISNTEAFF. For the CDR3, the DNA is TGTGCCAGCAGTGCACGCCTCGGGACAGGGATATCTAACACTGAAGCTTTCTTT.

This clone has only a few counts. The chain recombines TRBV7-9 with TRBJ2-1; no reliable D call. V was shortened by 1 base and J by 9 bases, with 13 bases between the two germline ends. The germline gives CDR1 SEHNR, CDR2 FQNEAQ (reference sequence). The CDR3 covers 14 residues. The CDR3 protein is CASSLGGSLGEQFF. CDR3 nucleotides: TGTGCCAGCAGCTTAGGTGGGTCCCTAGGTGAGCAGTTCTTC.

The chain links TRBV5-5 to TRBJ2-7; D is undetermined. Germline CDR1 SGHKS, CDR2 YYEKEE (reference sequence). This CDR3 contains 15 residues. Trimming pared 0 bases from V and 6 bases from J, leaving 16 bases between. The CDR3 loop reads CASSLERIQHGEQYF. The CDR3 DNA reads TGTGCCAGCAGCTTGGAGAGGATTCAGCATGGCGAGCAGTACTTC.

The chain combines TRBV7-2 with TRBJ2-4, with a possible D match to TRBD2 (5 bases). CDR3 length: 16 amino acids. Deletions cut 5 bases from V and 0 bases from J, with 14 bases between. The germline gives CDR1 SGHTA, CDR2 FQGNSA. The DNA for the CDR3 is TGTGCCAGCAGCCCAACGGCGGGCTTAGCCAAAAACATTCAGTACTTC. This codes for CASSPTAGLAKNIQYF.

The rearrangement links TRBV7-2 to TRBJ2-3; D is possibly TRBD1 (5 bases). The CDR3 contains 14 residues. The V end was cut by 5 bases, the J end by 6 bases, with 15 bases between. Germline V gene lookup returns CDR1 SGHTA and CDR2 FQGNSA. The DNA of the CDR3 is TGTGCCAGCAGCCCAGACAGAGCAATCGATACGCAGTATTTT. This gives the protein CASSPDRAIDTQYF. The entire variable domain, with the rest obtained from reference TRBV7-2 and TRBJ2-3, is as follows: GAGVSQSPSNKVTEKGKDVELRCDPISGHTALYWYRQSLGQGLEFLIYFQGNSAPDKSGLPSDRFSAERTGGSVSTLTIQRTQQEDSAVYLCASSPDRAIDTQYFGPGTRLTVL.

The genes are TRBV6-5 and TRBJ2-3; 7 bases agree with TRBD2. Germline CDR1 and CDR2: MNHEY and SVGAGI. The CDR3 covers 16 residues. The V segment lost 2 bases and the J segment 0 bases; nucleotides outside the gene matches: 5. Here the CDR3 DNA reads TGTGCCAGCAGTTACAGGCTAGCGGCGAGCACAGATACGCAGTATTTT. As protein: CASSYRLAASTDTQYF.

This clone was detected only once. The V gene is TRBV19, the J gene TRBJ1-3, with 11 bases that match TRBD1. The germline V gene has CDR1 LNHDA and CDR2 SQIVND (reference sequence). V dropped 8 bases and J dropped 5; count of bases not matched to a gene: 8. CDR3 length: 15 amino acids. The CDR3 DNA sequence: TGTGCCAGTGTCCTGGACAGGGGGCTGAGAAACACCATATATTTT. As protein: CASVLDRGLRNTIYF. The full variable domain, in which reference TRBV19 and TRBJ1-3 provide the parts outside the CDR3, is DGGITQSPKYLFRKEGQNVTLSCEQNLNHDAMYWYRQDPGQGLRLIYYSQIVNDFQKGDIAEGYSVSREKKESFPLTVTSAQKNPTAFYLCASVLDRGLRNTIYFGEGSWLTVV.

The rearrangement links TRBV19 to TRBJ1-6; 7 bases agree with TRBD1. Germline assignment: CDR1 LNHDA and CDR2 SQIVND (reference sequence). With V trimmed by 6 bases and J by 4 bases, 9 bases remained unmatched. The CDR3 is 16 residues long. This CDR3 reads CASRTGPTLYNSPLHF. CDR3 in DNA: TGTGCCAGTAGGACAGGGCCGACCCTTTATAATTCACCCCTCCACTTT. The full variable domain, in which reference TRBV19 and TRBJ1-6 provide the parts outside the CDR3, is DGGITQSPKYLFRKEGQNVTLSCEQNLNHDAMYWYRQDPGQGLRLIYYSQIVNDFQKGDIAEGYSVSREKKESFPLTVTSAQKNPTAFYLCASRTGPTLYNSPLHFGNGTRLTVT.

CDR3 loop: CASSLLRLGAVGELFF. The DNA for the CDR3 is TGTGCCAGCAGCTTACTCCGTCTGGGGGCCGTCGGGGAGCTGTTTTTT. The J gene is TRBJ2-2, the V gene TRBV7-3; TRBD1 might be the D (6 bases). Germline V CDR1 and CDR2: SGHTA, FQGTGA. This CDR3 is 16 amino acids long. Trimming pared 2 bases from V and 7 bases from J, leaving 17 bases between.

V usage is TRBV19 and J usage is TRBJ2-5; 14 nucleotides agree with TRBD2. The CDR3 contains 17 residues. V lost 5 bases to trimming and J lost 5 bases; unmatched junction nucleotides: 10. From germline, CDR1 is LNHDA and CDR2 SQIVND (reference sequence). CDR3 residues: CASSGRRLAGGRETQYF. CDR3 in DNA: TGTGCCAGTAGTGGACGAAGACTAGCGGGGGGGCGGGAGACCCAGTACTTC.

V and J are TRBV4-1 and TRBJ1-4, with D perhaps matching TRBD1 (5 bases). V was pared by 1 base and J by 0 bases, with 9 bases between. The CDR3 length is 16 residues. Germline values: CDR1 MGHRA, CDR2 YSYEKL. This CDR3 is CASSQARGATNEKLFF. For the CDR3, the DNA is TGCGCCAGCAGCCAAGCTCGGGGGGCAACTAATGAAAAACTGTTTTTT.

This clone was seen more than once but under ten times. This chain joins TRBV6-1 and TRBJ2-1; D gene ambiguous. V was cut by 9 bases and J by 0 bases, with 9 bases left in between. CDR3 size: 13 residues. The germline gives CDR1 MNHNS, CDR2 SASEGT. The CDR3 sequence is CASEVNSYNEQFF. For the CDR3, the DNA is TGTGCCAGTGAGGTGAACTCCTACAATGAGCAGTTCTTC.

The chain couples TRBV7-3 to TRBJ2-5; TRBD2 agrees at 7 bases. V shed 5 bases and J 5 bases; nucleotides not matched to a gene: 11. Germline lookup yields CDR1 SGHTA and CDR2 FQGTGA. CDR3 size: 15 residues. The CDR3 spells CASSPQLGGAETQYF. CDR3 sequence (DNA): TGTGCCAGCAGCCCCCAATTGGGAGGGGCGGAGACCCAGTACTTC.